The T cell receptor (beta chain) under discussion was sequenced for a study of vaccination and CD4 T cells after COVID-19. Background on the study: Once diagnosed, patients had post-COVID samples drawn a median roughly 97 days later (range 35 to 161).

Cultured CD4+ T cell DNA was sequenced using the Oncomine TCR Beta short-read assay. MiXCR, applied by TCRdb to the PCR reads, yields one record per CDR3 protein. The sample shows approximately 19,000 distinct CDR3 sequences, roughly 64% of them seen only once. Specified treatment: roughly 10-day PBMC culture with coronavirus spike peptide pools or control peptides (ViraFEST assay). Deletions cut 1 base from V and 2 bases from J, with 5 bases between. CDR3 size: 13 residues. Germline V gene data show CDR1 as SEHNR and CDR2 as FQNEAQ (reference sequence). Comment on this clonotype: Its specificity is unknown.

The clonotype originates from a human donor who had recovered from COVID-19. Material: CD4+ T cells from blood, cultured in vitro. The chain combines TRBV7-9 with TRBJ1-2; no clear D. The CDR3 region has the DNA TGTGCCAGCAGCTTAGTCGAAAACTATGGCTACACCTTC. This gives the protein CASSLVENYGYTF.